What follows is one T cell receptor (beta chain) and its context. CDR1 is SGHTA and CDR2 is FQGTGA in the germline V gene. This CDR3 spans 15 amino acids. The trim removed 3 bases at V and 7 bases at J, leaving 11 bases unmatched. A fixed DNA input of approximately 400 ng was used per bulk PBMC sample. Assay used: immunoSEQ multiplex PCR; TCRdb lists only in-frame clones, some missing. The sample lists roughly 16,000 clones; approximately 80% were seen once. The data derive from a study of blood T cell dynamics during melanoma immunotherapy. Regarding time point: pre-treatment baseline. No patient had earlier systemic cancer treatment, concurrent immunosuppressants, or another active cancer.

The chain is built from TRBV7-3 and TRBJ2-5; 7 bases align to TRBD2. The sequence came from a human donor with melanoma. Sequenced material: blood, taken from a patient treated with checkpoint blockade. The CDR3 region has the DNA TGTGCCAGCAGCTTTGGAGGAGTAAAGCGGGGGACCCAGTACTTC. It yields the protein CASSFGGVKRGTQYF.